A single sample is the source of the 2 T cell receptor beta chains below, sequenced in a study of cytotoxic CD8 clonotypes in ibrutinib-treated CLL. Clones were sequenced by immunoSEQ multiplex PCR, and TCRdb holds only the in-frame ones, with some missing. This sample has some 19,000 clones; roughly 80% occur once, and the top ten carry around 6%. The material was PBMCs, obtained before ibrutinib treatment. These receptors were obtained from a human donor with chronic lymphocytic leukemia.

This chain uses TRBV7-9 with TRBJ2-5; 7 bases are a match to TRBD1. The V and J ends lost 5 bases and 4 bases, in that order; junction bases with no gene match: 13. The CDR3 sequence is 16 residues long. Germline V lookup: CDR1 SEHNR, CDR2 FQNEAQ (reference sequence). CDR3 nucleotide sequence: TGTGCCAGCAGCCCCCCTCGAGGGGGCAGTGGAGAGACCCAGTACTTC. It encodes CASSPPRGGSGETQYF.

V usage is TRBV5-6 and J usage is TRBJ2-7; either TRBD1 or TRBD2 may supply D (6 bases each). The ends were cut back, 5 bases at V and 6 bases at J, with 15 bases in the middle. This CDR3 spans 13 amino acids. CDR1 and CDR2 from the germline V gene are SGHDT and YYEEEE. Here the CDR3 DNA reads TGTGCCAGCAGTGAGGGGGGCCCATCCGAGCAGTACTTC. Amino acid sequence: CASSEGGPSEQYF.